This entry features one TCR beta chain sequence. The antigen remains undetermined. This record comes from a study of cytomegalovirus exposure and HLA in healthy donors. Study-level points and caveats: In a later analysis, 17,000 or so TCR beta sequences were associated with HLA alleles at 0.05 false discovery rate. The study put 150 to 200 TCR beta chains on its list as cytomegalovirus-associated.

V lost 7 bases and J lost 4, with 13 bases in between. Germline CDR1 is SQVTM and CDR2 is ANQGSEA. This CDR3 has 12 residues. It was with 60 Vbeta and 13 Jbeta primers that the PCR ran. TCRdb's table, derived via immunoSEQ multiplex PCR, lists solely in-frame clones and lacks some. The table lists roughly 80,000 clones, 55% to 75% of them singletons. This rearrangement joins TRBV29-1 to TRBJ1-1; TRBD1 is a possible D gene (5 bases). The clonotype was recovered from a man aged 25-40 years in good health and CMV-seropositive. The sequencing input was PBMCs. DNA for the CDR3: TGCAGCGCGCTCCGGGGGGGCACTGAAGCTTTCTTT. Its translation: CSALRGGTEAFF. Full variable domain (rest looked up from reference TRBV29-1 and TRBJ1-1): SAVISQKPSRDICQRGTSLTIQCQVDSQVTMMFWYRQQPGQSLTLIATANQGSEATYESGFVIDKFPISRPNLTFSTLTVSNMSPEDSSIYLCSALRGGTEAFFGQGTRLTVV.